What follows describes a single TCR beta chain. The antigen is undetermined. This sample was taken from a study of T cell repertoires in cytomegalovirus infection. For the study at large: It was recently identified HLA-C-restricted and well-studied HLA-B-restricted CMV epitopes that the study used. Indicated by public TCR beta signatures were CMV infection and matching HLA type.

MiXCR, applied by TCRdb to the reads, yields one record per CDR3 protein. Of around 570,000 distinct CDR3 sequences in the sample, approximately 40% are singletons; the top ten hold 40% to 60%. Study-level findings and limits: HLA-C-restricted, CMV-specific TCR beta clonotypes were dominant ex vivo.

Sequencing used cultured PBMCs, obtained from culture after CMV antigen stimulation. The clonotype comes from a human donor in good health (CMV status not recorded). Some clones in this sample may be carry-over from other donors' samples.

The CDR3: CASSDESYEQYF. The CDR3 region has the DNA TGCGCCAGCAGCGACGAATCCTACGAGCAGTACTTC. The chain recombines TRBV5-1 with TRBJ2-7, with D hard to call. The CDR3 is 12 amino acids. CDR1 and CDR2 (germline): SGHRS, YFSETQ. V lost 4 bases to trimming and J lost 1 base, with 6 bases between them.